These 21 T cell receptor beta chains share one sample of origin, sequenced in a study of immune cell composition in non-small cell lung cancer. This table comes from immunoSEQ multiplex PCR, and its TCRdb copy is limited to in-frame clones, with some not included. The sample lists fewer than 3,500 clones, under 75% seen once, with roughly 19% in the top ten. The sequenced sample consisted of lung tumor tissue. The receptors here all came from a human donor with non-small cell lung cancer.

The genes are TRBV18 and TRBJ1-1; 9 positions agree with TRBD1. The CDR3 covers 15 residues. V dropped 3 bases and J dropped 2; count of bases not matched to a gene: 4. Looked up from germline, CDR1 is KGHSH and CDR2 is LQKENI. The CDR3 loop reads CASSPGQGLNTEAFF. CDR3 nucleotide sequence: TGTGCCAGCTCACCGGGACAGGGACTTAACACTGAAGCTTTCTTT.

The V and J genes are TRBV4-2 and TRBJ1-1; maybe TRBD1 (6 bases). Germline V lookup: CDR1 LGHNA, CDR2 YNFKEQ. This CDR3 has 14 residues. V was cut by 8 bases and J by 1 base, with 14 bases left in between. CDR3 sequence: CASAPIQGNTEAFF. The CDR3 bases are TGTGCCAGCGCTCCGATACAGGGGAACACTGAAGCTTTCTTT.

This rearrangement joins TRBV9 to TRBJ1-2, with a possible D match to TRBD1 (5 bases). The CDR3 loop spans 16 amino acids. CDR1 and CDR2 (germline): SGDLS, YYNGEE. Trimming left V 0 bases short and J 8 bases short, with 20 bases between. The CDR3 bases are TGTGCCAGCAGCGTAGATTACCAGGGTGCCCTCGGAGGCTACACCTTC. This encodes CASSVDYQGALGGYTF.

The chain uses TRBV19 and TRBJ2-7, with D unclear. This CDR3 is 14 amino acids long. With 7 bases removed from V and 4 bases from J, the gap between germline ends came to 17 bases. Germline V CDR1 and CDR2: LNHDA, SQIVND (reference sequence). CDR3: CASKRSQRGYEQYF. CDR3 coding DNA: TGTGCCAGTAAGAGATCCCAGAGAGGATACGAGCAGTACTTC.

The gene calls are TRBV5-1 and TRBJ2-2; TRBD2 agrees at 8 bases. After removal of 4 bases from V and 1 base from J, the junction contained 3 bases not matched to a gene. CDR1 is SGHRS, CDR2 YFSETQ, per germline. CDR3 length equals 15 residues. Written as DNA, the CDR3 is TGCGCCAGCAGCGGGGGACTAGAGAACACCGGGGAGCTGTTTTTT. This translates into CASSGGLENTGELFF.

The chain has TRBV19 and TRBJ1-1; 8 positions agree with TRBD1. This CDR3 has 13 amino acids. The V gene end was trimmed by 8 bases and the J gene end by 5 bases; junction bases not matched to a gene: 7. CDR1 is LNHDA and CDR2 is SQIVND in the germline V gene (reference sequence). The CDR3 spells CASGEQGGTEAFF. The CDR3 DNA reads as TGTGCCAGTGGGGAACAGGGGGGGACTGAAGCTTTCTTT.

The rearrangement joins TRBV7-2 to TRBJ2-7; TRBD2 matches at 7 bases. CDR3 length: 14 amino acids. Germline CDR1 and CDR2: SGHTA and FQGNSA. The J segment lost 5 bases and the V segment lost 5 bases, leaving 9 bases of the junction unmatched. Here the CDR3 DNA reads TGTGCCAGCAGCCGTGGGGGTGGGGGGGACGAGCAGTACTTC. Its protein is CASSRGGGGDEQYF.

This clone came up once. The V and J genes are TRBV29-1 and TRBJ2-2, with D possibly TRBD2 on 6 matching bases. The CDR3 sequence is 13 residues long. V shed 4 bases and J shed 6 bases, with 12 bases lying between them. Germline-derived CDR1 and CDR2 are SQVTM and ANQGSEA. The DNA of the CDR3 is TGCAGCGTTGTGCGGGATCTCCCCGGGGAGCTGTTTTTT. Amino acid sequence: CSVVRDLPGELFF.

This clone appeared a few times. The V call is TRBV29-1, the J call TRBJ1-1; D is unresolved. Germline CDR1 and CDR2: SQVTM and ANQGSEA. The CDR3 spans 13 residues. Trimming cost V 7 bases and J 3 bases, with 15 bases left between them. The CDR3 here is CSAKGETYTEAFF. The DNA for the CDR3 is TGCAGCGCAAAGGGAGAGACCTACACTGAAGCTTTCTTT. The entire variable domain, with the rest obtained from reference TRBV29-1 and TRBJ1-1, is as follows: SAVISQKPSRDICQRGTSLTIQCQVDSQVTMMFWYRQQPGQSLTLIATANQGSEATYESGFVIDKFPISRPNLTFSTLTVSNMSPEDSSIYLCSAKGETYTEAFFGQGTRLTVV.

The sample holds one count of this clone. The chain joins TRBV9 to TRBJ2-1; 8 bases agree with TRBD2. Per germline, CDR1 SGDLS and CDR2 YYNGEE. The V gene end was trimmed by 2 bases and the J gene end by 14 bases; junction bases not matched to a gene: 6. This CDR3 comprises 12 residues. DNA of the CDR3: TGTGCCAGCAGCGTCCCCGGGACTAGTAAGTTCTTC. This encodes CASSVPGTSKFF. Variable domain in full (rest from reference TRBV9 and TRBJ2-1): DSGVTQTPKHLITATGQRVTLRCSPRSGDLSVYWYQQSLDQGLQFLIQYYNGEERAKGNILERFSAQQFPDLHSELNLSSLELGDSALYFCASSVPGTSKFFGPGTRLTVL.

CDR3 in DNA: TGTGCCAGTCGACAGGATAGCAATCAGCCCCAGCATTTT. Its translation is CASRQDSNQPQHF. This rearrangement joins TRBV6-6 to TRBJ1-5; a weak D match, TRBD1 (6 bases). CDR1 and CDR2 (germline): MNHNY, SVGAGI (reference sequence). Trimming removed 9 bases from V and 0 bases from J, with 9 bases in between. This CDR3 comprises 13 residues.

The gene calls are TRBV5-5 and TRBJ1-1, with a weak D call TRBD1 (5 bases). Germline V gives CDR1 SGHKS, CDR2 YYEKEE (reference sequence). CDR3 length: 17 residues. The germline V and J ends were trimmed by 5 bases and 0 bases, with 20 bases remaining between them. The CDR3 DNA follows: TGTGCCAGCAGTGGGCAGGGAGGATTCGTTATGAACACTGAAGCTTTCTTT. Encoded protein: CASSGQGGFVMNTEAFF.

This clone was observed a handful of times. The V gene is TRBV20-1, the J gene TRBJ2-7; no firm D call. The CDR3 is 11 amino acids. Trimming shortened V by 4 bases and J by 0 bases, and 4 bases separated the two germline ends. CDR1 is DFQATT and CDR2 is SNEGSKA in the germline V gene (reference sequence). CDR3 bases: TGCAGTGCTACTAACTCCTACGAGCAGTACTTC. Translation gives CSATNSYEQYF.

The chain employs TRBV6-1 and TRBJ2-1; possibly TRBD2 for D (5 bases). The CDR3 extends over 12 amino acids. CDR1 and CDR2 (germline): MNHNS, SASEGT. Trimming took off 7 bases at V and 6 bases at J, with 10 bases between the two ends. The CDR3 region is CASMDSTNEQFF. CDR3 in DNA: TGTGCCAGCATGGACTCCACCAATGAGCAGTTCTTC.

The chain employs TRBV4-3 and TRBJ2-1; 8 bases align to TRBD2. The ends lost 6 bases at V and 6 bases at J; junction bases unmatched: 7. CDR1 LGHNA and CDR2 YSLEER come from the germline V gene. CDR3 length equals 14 residues. DNA for the CDR3: TGCGCCAGCAGTCGGGAGGGGGTTACCAATGAGCAGTTCTTC. Residues: CASSREGVTNEQFF.

The chain recombines TRBV7-9 with TRBJ2-3; 11 bases line up with TRBD2. This CDR3 has 15 amino acids. Trimming took 3 bases from V and 6 from J; bases not matched to a gene: 5. From germline, CDR1 is SEHNR and CDR2 FQNEAQ (reference sequence). CDR3 protein: CASSFLAGGVDTQYF. DNA for the CDR3: TGTGCCAGCAGCTTCCTAGCGGGAGGCGTGGATACGCAGTATTTT.

The chain combines TRBV25-1 with TRBJ1-4, with 9 bases identical to TRBD1. The ends lost 2 bases at V and 2 bases at J; junction bases unmatched: 6. The CDR3 runs to 17 residues. Germline CDR1 is MGHDK and CDR2 is SYGVNS. The CDR3 DNA reads TGTGCCAGCAGTGAAGGCGGGACAGGGAACACTAATGAAAAACTGTTTTTT. This encodes CASSEGGTGNTNEKLFF. Together with reference TRBV25-1 and TRBJ1-4, the CDR3 gives the full variable domain: EADIYQTPRYLVIGTGKKITLECSQTMGHDKMYWYQQDPGMELHLIHYSYGVNSTEKGDLSSESTVSRIRTEHFPLTLESARPSHTSQYLCASSEGGTGNTNEKLFFGSGTQLSVL.

The J gene is TRBJ2-5, the V gene TRBV4-1, with TRBD2 identical over 8 bases. CDR3 length equals 18 residues. Per germline, CDR1 MGHRA and CDR2 YSYEKL. V gave up 0 bases and J gave up 5 bases; unmatched junction bases: 14. The CDR3 DNA reads TGCGCCAGCAGCCAAGATTCCCTAGCGGGCCCGGCGACGGAGACCCAGTACTTC. Translated, it gives CASSQDSLAGPATETQYF.

The V and J genes are TRBV15 and TRBJ2-5; no clear D gene. The V end lost 1 base, the J end lost 5 bases, and 8 bases lay between the germline ends. This CDR3 spans 13 amino acids. The germline V gene has CDR1 LNHNV and CDR2 YYDKDF (reference sequence). The DNA of the CDR3 is TGTGCCACCAGCAGAGTATACATGGAGACCCAGTACTTC. Translation: CATSRVYMETQYF.

This CDR3 is CASSIEQGTVYNEQFF. CDR3 DNA sequence: TGTGCCAGTAGTATAGAACAGGGGACTGTCTACAATGAGCAGTTCTTC. The chain employs TRBV19 and TRBJ2-1; D is perhaps TRBD1 (7 bases). The germline V gene has CDR1 LNHDA and CDR2 SQIVND (reference sequence). V lost 0 bases, J lost 3 bases, and 12 bases lay in between. The CDR3 is 16 amino acids. Full variable domain (remainder filled in from reference TRBV19 and TRBJ2-1): DGGITQSPKYLFRKEGQNVTLSCEQNLNHDAMYWYRQDPGQGLRLIYYSQIVNDFQKGDIAEGYSVSREKKESFPLTVTSAQKNPTAFYLCASSIEQGTVYNEQFFGPGTRLTVL.

The chain couples TRBV2 to TRBJ1-5; TRBD1 agrees at 9 bases. Losses at the gene ends were 5 bases for V and 0 bases for J; bases not matched to a gene: 8. The germline CDR1 and CDR2 sequences are SNHLY and FYNNEI. This CDR3 region has 17 residues. This chain's CDR3 is CASSSPTGGSSNQPQHF. The CDR3 bases are TGTGCCAGCAGTTCTCCAACAGGGGGCTCTAGCAATCAGCCCCAGCATTTT.